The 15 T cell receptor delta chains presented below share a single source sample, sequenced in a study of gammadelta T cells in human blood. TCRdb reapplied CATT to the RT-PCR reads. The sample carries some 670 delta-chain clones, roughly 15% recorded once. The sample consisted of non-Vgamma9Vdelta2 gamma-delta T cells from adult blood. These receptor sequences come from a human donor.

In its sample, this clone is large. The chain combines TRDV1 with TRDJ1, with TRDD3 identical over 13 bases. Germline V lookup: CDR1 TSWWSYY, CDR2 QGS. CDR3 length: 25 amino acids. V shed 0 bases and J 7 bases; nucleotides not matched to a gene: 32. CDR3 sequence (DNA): TGTGCTCTTGGGGAACTCCTGACCTACGAGGGACGTACTGGGGGATACGTCGATTGTTCTGTTAAACTCATCTTT. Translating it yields CALGELLTYEGRTGGYVDCSVKLIF.

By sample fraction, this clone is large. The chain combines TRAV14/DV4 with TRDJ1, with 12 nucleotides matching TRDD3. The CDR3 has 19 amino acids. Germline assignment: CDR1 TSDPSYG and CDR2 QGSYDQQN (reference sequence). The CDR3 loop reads CALSAPSYWGIQGPDKLIF. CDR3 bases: TGTGCTCTGAGTGCCCCTTCCTACTGGGGGATACAGGGTCCCGATAAACTCATCTTT.

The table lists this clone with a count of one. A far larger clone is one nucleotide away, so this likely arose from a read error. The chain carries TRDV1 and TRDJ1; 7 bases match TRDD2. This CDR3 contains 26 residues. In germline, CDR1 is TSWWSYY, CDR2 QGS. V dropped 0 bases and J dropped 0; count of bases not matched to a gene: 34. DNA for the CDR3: TGTGCTCTTGGGGAACTTACTCAGTCACCCGGCCGCCTTCCTCGGCCTACGGGAGCCTACACCGATAAACTCATCTTT. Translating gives CALGELTQSPGRLPRPTGAYTDKLIF.

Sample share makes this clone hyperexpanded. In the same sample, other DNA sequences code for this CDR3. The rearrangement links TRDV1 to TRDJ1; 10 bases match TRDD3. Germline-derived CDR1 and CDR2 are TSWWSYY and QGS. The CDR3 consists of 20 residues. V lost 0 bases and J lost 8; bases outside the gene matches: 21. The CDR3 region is CALGELYLPEAHWGMTKLIF. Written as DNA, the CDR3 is TGTGCTCTTGGGGAACTTTACTTACCCGAAGCCCACTGGGGGATGACAAAACTCATCTTT.

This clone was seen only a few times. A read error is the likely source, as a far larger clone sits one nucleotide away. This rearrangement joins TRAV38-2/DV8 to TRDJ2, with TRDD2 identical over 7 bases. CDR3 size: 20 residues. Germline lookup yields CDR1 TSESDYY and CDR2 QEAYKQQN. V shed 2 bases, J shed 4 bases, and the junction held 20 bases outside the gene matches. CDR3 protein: CAYRREFLPNPRGKTAQLFF. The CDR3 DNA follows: TGTGCTTATAGGAGAGAGTTCCTACCGAATCCCCGGGGAAAGACAGCACAACTCTTCTTT.

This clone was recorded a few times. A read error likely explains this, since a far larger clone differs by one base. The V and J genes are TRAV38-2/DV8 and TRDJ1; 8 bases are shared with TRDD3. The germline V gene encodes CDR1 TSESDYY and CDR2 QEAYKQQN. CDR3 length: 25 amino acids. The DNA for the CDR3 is TGTGCTTATAGGAGCTCCCCCTTCCCCCCTGCCCCTTACTGGGGGGCGAAACCGTACACCGATAGACTCATCTTT. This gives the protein CAYRSSPFPPAPYWGAKPYTDRLIF.

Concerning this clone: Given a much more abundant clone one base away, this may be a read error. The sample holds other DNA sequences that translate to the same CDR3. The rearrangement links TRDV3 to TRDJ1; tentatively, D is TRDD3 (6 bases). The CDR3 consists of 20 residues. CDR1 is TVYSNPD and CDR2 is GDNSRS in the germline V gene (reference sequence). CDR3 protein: CAFPLGSAGALWWDTDKLIF. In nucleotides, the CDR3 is TGTGCTTTCCCTTTGGGTAGCGCTGGGGCCCTGTGGTGGGACACCGATAAACTCATCTTT.

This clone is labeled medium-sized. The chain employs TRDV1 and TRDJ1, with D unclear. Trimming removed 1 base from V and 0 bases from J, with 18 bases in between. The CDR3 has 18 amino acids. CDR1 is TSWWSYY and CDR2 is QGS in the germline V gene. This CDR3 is CALGEPSTEREHTDKLIF. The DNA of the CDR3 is TGTGCTCTTGGGGAACCAAGTACTGAAAGAGAACACACCGATAAACTCATCTTT.

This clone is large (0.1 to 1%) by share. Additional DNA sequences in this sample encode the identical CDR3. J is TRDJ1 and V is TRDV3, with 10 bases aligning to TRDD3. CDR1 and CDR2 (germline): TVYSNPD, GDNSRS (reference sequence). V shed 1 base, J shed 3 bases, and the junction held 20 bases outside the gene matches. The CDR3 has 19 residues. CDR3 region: CAFTPFLEDWGIVPDKLIF. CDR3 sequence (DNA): TGTGCCTTTACCCCTTTTCTCGAGGACTGGGGGATCGTCCCCGATAAACTCATCTTT. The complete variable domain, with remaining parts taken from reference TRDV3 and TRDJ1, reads CDKVTQSSPDQTVASGSEVVLLCTYDTVYSNPDLFWYRIRPDYSFQFVFYGDNSRSEGADFTQGRFSVKHILTQKAFHLVISPVRTEDSATYYCAFTPFLEDWGIVPDKLIFGKGTRVTVEP.

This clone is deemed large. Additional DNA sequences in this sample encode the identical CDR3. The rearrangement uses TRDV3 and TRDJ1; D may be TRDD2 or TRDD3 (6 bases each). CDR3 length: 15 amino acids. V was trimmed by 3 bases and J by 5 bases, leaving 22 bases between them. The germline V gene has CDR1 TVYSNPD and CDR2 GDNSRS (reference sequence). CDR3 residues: CALAFPSITGDKLIF. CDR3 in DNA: TGTGCCTTGGCCTTTCCTTCCATCACTGGGGATAAACTCATCTTT.

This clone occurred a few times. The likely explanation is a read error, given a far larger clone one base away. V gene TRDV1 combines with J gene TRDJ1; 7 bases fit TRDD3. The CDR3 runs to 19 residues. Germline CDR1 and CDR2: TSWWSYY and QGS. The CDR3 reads CALGETGALGAPYTDKPIF. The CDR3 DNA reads TGTGCTCTTGGGGAAACGGGCGCGCTGGGGGCCCCGTACACCGATAAACCCATCTTT.

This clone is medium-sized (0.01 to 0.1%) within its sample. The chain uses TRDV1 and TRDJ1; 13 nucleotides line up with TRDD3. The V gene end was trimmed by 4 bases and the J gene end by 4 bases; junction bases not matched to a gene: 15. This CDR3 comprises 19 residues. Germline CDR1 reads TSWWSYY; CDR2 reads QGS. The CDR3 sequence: CALGGIFPSTGGYDDKLIF. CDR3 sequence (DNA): TGTGCTCTTGGGGGTATCTTCCCCAGTACTGGGGGATACGACGATAAACTCATCTTT.

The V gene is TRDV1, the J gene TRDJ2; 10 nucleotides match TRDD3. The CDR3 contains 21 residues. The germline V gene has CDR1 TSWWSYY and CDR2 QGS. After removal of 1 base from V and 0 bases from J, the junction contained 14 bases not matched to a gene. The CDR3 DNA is TGTGCTCTTGGGGAACCGGACTGGGGGATTCCCCCCTGGCCTTTGACAGCACAACTCTTCTTT. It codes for CALGEPDWGIPPWPLTAQLFF.

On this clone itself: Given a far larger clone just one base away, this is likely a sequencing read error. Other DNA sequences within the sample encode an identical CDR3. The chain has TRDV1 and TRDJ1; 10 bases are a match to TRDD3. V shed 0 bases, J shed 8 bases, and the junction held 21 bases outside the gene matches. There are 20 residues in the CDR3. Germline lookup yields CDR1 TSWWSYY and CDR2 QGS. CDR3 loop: CALGELYLPEAHWGMTKLIF. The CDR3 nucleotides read TGTGCTCTTGGGGAACTTTACTTGCCCGAAGCCCACTGGGGGATGACAAAACTCATCTTT.

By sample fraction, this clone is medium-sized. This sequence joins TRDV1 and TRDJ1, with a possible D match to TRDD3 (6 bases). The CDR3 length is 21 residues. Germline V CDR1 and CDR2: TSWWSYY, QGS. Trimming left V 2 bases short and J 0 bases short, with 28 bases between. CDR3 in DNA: TGTGCTCTTGGGGAAGGCCCTGGCTGGGGCCTATCGATATTCCACACCGATAAACTCATCTTT. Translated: CALGEGPGWGLSIFHTDKLIF.